This is a list of T cell receptor beta chains from one sample in a study of blood T cell repertoires in COVID-19. Profiled with immunoSEQ multiplex PCR; TCRdb holds only in-frame clones, not every one. The sample carries just over 300,000 clones, roughly 86% recorded once. The source material was peripheral blood. These receptors all stem from a woman in her 30s with COVID-19, enrolled during active disease. Both conserved end residues are part of each CDR3. The D gene is left open where the match is weak. The size entry is marked missing in some rows and otherwise reads once, few, many or a size class.

-,TRBV3-1/TRBV3-2,-,TRBJ1-1,CASTSIRGTEAFF,TGTGCCAGCACGAGTATCCGGGGCACTGAAGCTTTCTTT
-,TRBV27,-,TRBJ2-5,CASRLSSREQETQYF,TGTGCCAGCAGGCTATCTTCGCGAGAACAAGAGACCCAGTACTTC
-,TRBV10-2,-,TRBJ1-5,CASSVQGSNQPQHF,TGCGCCAGCAGTGTCCAGGGTAGCAATCAGCCCCAGCATTTT
-,TRBV4-1,-,TRBJ2-5,CASSQEASVGETQYF,TGCGCCAGCAGCCAAGAGGCTAGCGTTGGGGAGACCCAGTACTTC
-,TRBV5-1,TRBD1,TRBJ2-2,CASGTTGGDTGELFF,TGCGCCAGCGGGACAACAGGGGGCGACACCGGGGAGCTGTTTTTT
-,TRBV10-1,TRBD2,TRBJ2-3,CASSDPSERGITDTQYF,TGCGCCAGCAGTGATCCCAGCGAGCGGGGGATCACAGATACGCAGTATTTT
-,TRBV18,-,TRBJ1-2,CASSPGDHYGYTF,TGTGCCAGCTCACCGGGAGACCACTATGGCTACACCTTC
-,TRBV4-1,TRBD1,TRBJ1-4,CASSQDWTGRNEKLFF,TGCGCCAGCAGCCAAGATTGGACAGGAAGAAATGAAAAACTGTTTTTT
-,TRBV28,TRBD1,TRBJ1-2,CASKDRGRRGYTF,TGTGCCAGCAAAGACAGGGGGCGTCGGGGCTACACCTTC
-,TRBV27,TRBD1,TRBJ1-5,CASSLTGGAWNQPQHF,TGTGCCAGCAGTTTGACAGGGGGCGCGTGGAATCAGCCCCAGCATTTT
-,TRBV7-9,-,TRBJ2-1,CASSLDGFQEFF,TGTGCCAGCAGCTTAGACGGCTTTCAGGAGTTCTTC
once,TRBV12-3/TRBV12-4,-,TRBJ1-4,CASGQINEKLFF,TGTGCCAGCGGACAGATTAATGAAAAACTGTTTTTT
-,TRBV27,-,TRBJ2-2,CASSLSPTTGELFF,TGTGCCAGCAGTTTAAGCCCTACCACCGGGGAGCTGTTTTTT
-,TRBV9,-,TRBJ1-6,CASSVGTSYNSPLHF,TGTGCCAGCAGCGTGGGGACATCTTATAATTCACCCCTCCACTTT